This passage covers 13 T cell receptor beta chains from one sample sequenced in a study of cytomegalovirus exposure and HLA in healthy donors. It was with 60 Vbeta and 13 Jbeta primers that the PCR ran. Sequencing was performed with immunoSEQ multiplex PCR; in TCRdb, only in-frame clones are kept and a portion is missing. The table includes about 160,000 clones, about 75% detected once. Source material: PBMCs. Source of these receptors: a female donor in good health and CMV-seronegative.

The CDR3 reads CASSLNRDSPNYGYTF. In DNA, the CDR3 is TGTGCCAGCAGTTTAAATCGGGACAGCCCGAACTATGGCTACACCTTC. This rearrangement joins TRBV28 to TRBJ1-2; 7 bases agree with TRBD1. J lost 2 bases, V lost 2 bases, and 8 bases had no gene match. The germline V gene has CDR1 MDHEN and CDR2 SYDVKM. The CDR3 sequence is 16 residues long.

With regard to this clone: One end of the junction is discordant with germline, which a read error may explain. The chain recombines TRBV27 with TRBJ1-2; 10 bases agree with TRBD1. Germline CDR1 and CDR2: MNHEY and SMNVEV (reference sequence). The CDR3 has 13 amino acids. CDR3 sequence (DNA): TGTGCCAGCAGGGAGACAGGGGGCTATGGCTGCACCTTC. It yields the protein CASRETGGYGCTF.

The V call is TRBV10-3, the J call TRBJ1-4; a possible D gene is TRBD1 (6 bases). This CDR3 has 15 amino acids. Looked up from germline, CDR1 is ENHRY and CDR2 is SYGVKD. The V and J ends lost 0 bases and 7 bases respectively, with 12 bases between them. The CDR3 sequence is CAISESGARVEKLFF. CDR3 DNA: TGTGCCATCAGTGAGTCGGGGGCGCGCGTTGAAAAACTGTTTTTT.

This chain uses TRBV6-1 with TRBJ1-2; D remains unclear. The CDR3 is made up of 11 amino acids. Trimming stripped 3 bases from V and 8 bases from J, with 7 bases between. The germline V gene encodes CDR1 MNHNS and CDR2 SASEGT. The CDR3 sequence: CASSDGGGYTF. The CDR3 region has the DNA TGTGCCAGCAGTGACGGCGGCGGCTACACCTTC.

This chain joins TRBV5-1 and TRBJ1-2, with TRBD1 matching 7 bases. Trimming took 4 bases from V and 1 from J; bases not matched to a gene: 1. CDR3 length equals 13 residues. Germline CDR1 SGHRS, CDR2 YFSETQ. Here the CDR3 DNA reads TGCGCCAGCAGCCGGGACAGTAACTATGGCTACACCTTC. Its translation: CASSRDSNYGYTF.

V is TRBV11-2 and J is TRBJ2-2; 9 bases agree with TRBD1. V lost 4 bases and J lost 5; bases outside the gene matches: 5. CDR1 is SGHAT and CDR2 is FQNNGV in the germline V gene. The CDR3 loop spans 15 amino acids. The CDR3 is CASSSDRGRTGELFF. Here the CDR3 DNA reads TGTGCCAGCAGCTCCGACAGGGGGAGAACCGGGGAGCTGTTTTTT.

The genes are TRBV4-1 and TRBJ1-2; the D is unclear. The germline V gene has CDR1 MGHRA and CDR2 YSYEKL. This CDR3 is built from 16 residues. V gave up 0 bases and J gave up 3 bases, with 14 bases separating them. CDR3 residues: CASSQDRPASYYGYTF. DNA of the CDR3: TGCGCCAGCAGCCAAGATCGCCCAGCGTCTTACTATGGCTACACCTTC.

This chain uses TRBV5-6 with TRBJ2-7; D remains unclear. The CDR3 is 14 residues long. Germline loops: CDR1 SGHDT, CDR2 YYEEEE. V shed 0 bases and J shed 0 bases, with 7 bases lying between them. The CDR3 reads CASSLDRFSYEQYF. As DNA, the CDR3 is TGTGCCAGCAGCTTGGACAGATTCTCCTACGAGCAGTACTTC.

The rearrangement uses TRBV10-3 and TRBJ1-1; 7 positions agree with TRBD1. This CDR3 spans 12 amino acids. Trimming cost V 9 bases and J 3 bases; bases outside gene matches: 4. CDR1 ENHRY and CDR2 SYGVKD come from the germline V gene. The CDR3 sequence is CAIRQGDTEAFF. CDR3 sequence (DNA): TGTGCCATTCGACAGGGAGACACTGAAGCTTTCTTT.

The genes are TRBV5-4 and TRBJ1-2; TRBD1 is a possible D gene (6 bases). The CDR3 contains 15 residues. Between the trimmed V and J ends, which lost 4 bases and 4 bases, there was a span of 17 bases. Germline CDR1 and CDR2: SGHNT and YYREEE (reference sequence). CDR3 in amino acids: CASSGPGGRVYGYTF. The DNA of the CDR3 is TGTGCCAGCAGCGGGCCCGGGGGGCGAGTCTATGGCTACACCTTC.

The chain has TRBV5-1 and TRBJ2-1, with 8 bases that match TRBD1. J was trimmed by 2 bases and V by 4 bases; bases with no gene match: 5. In germline, CDR1 is SGHRS, CDR2 YFSETQ. The CDR3 is 15 amino acids. Here the CDR3 reads CASSVDRVTYNEQFF. In DNA, the CDR3 is TGCGCCAGCAGCGTGGACAGGGTCACCTACAATGAGCAGTTCTTC.

The chain recombines TRBV7-8 with TRBJ1-2; tentative D call: TRBD1 (6 bases). CDR3 length: 14 amino acids. Trimming left V 3 bases short and J 3 bases short, with 11 bases between. Germline CDR1 is SGHVS and CDR2 is FQNEAQ. CDR3 DNA sequence: TGTGCCAGCAGCTTCAGGGGCCGTGACTATGGCTACACCTTC. This gives the protein CASSFRGRDYGYTF.

This clone was seen more than once but under ten times. This chain joins TRBV27 and TRBJ1-1; D remains ambiguous. CDR1 and CDR2 from the germline V gene are MNHEY and SMNVEV (reference sequence). CDR3 length: 12 amino acids. V was pared by 6 bases and J by 0 bases, with 5 bases between. The CDR3: CASRGLNTEAFF. Written as DNA, the CDR3 is TGTGCCAGCAGGGGCCTGAACACTGAAGCTTTCTTT.